Below, 30 T cell receptor beta chains from the same sample are listed, as sequenced in a study of T-cell reconstitution after alpha-beta-depleted transplantation in children. During its preparation, the TCRbeta library received unique molecular identifiers. TCRdb processed the PCR reads anew with MiXCR; each CDR3 protein has one entry. Here the sample spans about 1,000,000 distinct CDR3 sequences, roughly 29% being singletons. The sample was PBMCs, mostly from graft donor cells, taken 360 days after TCRalphabeta/CD19-depleted stem cell transplant. The receptors were sampled from a boy in the first two years of life who had a stem cell transplant for SCID, so the T cells may come from the graft donor.

This clonotype was counted many times. The chain recombines TRBV5-1 with TRBJ2-7, with a possible D match to TRBD1 (6 bases). V was cut by 7 bases and J by 3 bases, with 14 bases left in between. This CDR3 is 13 amino acids long. Germline CDR1 SGHRS, CDR2 YFSETQ. The CDR3 coding sequence is TGCGCCAGCTCCTGGACAGTAGACTACGAGCAGTACTTC. This codes for CASSWTVDYEQYF.

The V call is TRBV28, the J call TRBJ2-3; TRBD1 might be the D (5 bases). The V gene's germline CDR1 is MDHEN and CDR2 SYDVKM. The CDR3 is 16 amino acids. Trimming took off 4 bases at V and 0 bases at J, with 14 bases between the two ends. CDR3 residues: CASSSPGNPSTDTQYF. The CDR3 coding sequence is TGTGCCAGCAGTTCCCCAGGGAACCCAAGCACAGATACGCAGTATTTT.

The sample holds a few counts of this clonotype. The rearrangement uses TRBV6-5 and TRBJ2-7; perhaps TRBD1 as D (5 bases). Trimming removed 4 bases at V and 3 bases at J, with 13 bases between. The CDR3 is made up of 14 amino acids. The germline V gene has CDR1 MNHEY and CDR2 SVGAGI. The CDR3 nucleotides are TGTGCCAGCAGTTCCCCAGGGTACGGCTACGAGCAGTACTTC. Protein product: CASSSPGYGYEQYF.

The chain is built from TRBV5-1 and TRBJ1-4; 7 nucleotides align to TRBD1. There are 15 residues in the CDR3. Per germline, CDR1 SGHRS and CDR2 YFSETQ. Trimming removed 7 bases from V and 5 bases from J; junction bases left unmatched: 11. The CDR3 protein is CASGGQGGGNEKLFF. Here the CDR3 DNA reads TGCGCCAGCGGCGGTCAGGGGGGTGGAAATGAAAAACTGTTTTTT.

This chain links TRBV19 with TRBJ2-3; the match to TRBD2 covers 10 bases. Unmatched junction bases numbered 18, after V lost 5 bases and J lost 4 bases. This CDR3 has 19 residues. CDR1 and CDR2 (germline): LNHDA, SQIVND (reference sequence). CDR3: CASSPQRGGAWYGADTQYF. CDR3 DNA sequence: TGTGCCAGTAGTCCCCAGCGGGGGGGCGCTTGGTATGGAGCAGATACGCAGTATTTT. The entire variable domain, with the rest obtained from reference TRBV19 and TRBJ2-3, is as follows: DGGITQSPKYLFRKEGQNVTLSCEQNLNHDAMYWYRQDPGQGLRLIYYSQIVNDFQKGDIAEGYSVSREKKESFPLTVTSAQKNPTAFYLCASSPQRGGAWYGADTQYFGPGTRLTVL.

This clonotype has a handful of counts. V and J are TRBV20-1 and TRBJ1-1, with D perhaps TRBD1 (6 bases). This CDR3 is built from 14 residues. The germline CDR1 and CDR2 sequences are DFQATT and SNEGSKA (reference sequence). Between the trimmed V and J ends, which lost 5 bases and 6 bases, there was a span of 19 bases. The CDR3 DNA reads TGCAGTGCTTCCACGCACCGGACAGTTGCTGAAGCTTTCTTT. It encodes CSASTHRTVAEAFF.

The V and J genes are TRBV25-1 and TRBJ2-2; D could derive from TRBD1 or TRBD2 (6 bases each). Trimming removed 1 base at V and 1 base at J, with 10 bases between. The CDR3 loop spans 16 amino acids. Looked up from germline, CDR1 is MGHDK and CDR2 is SYGVNS. This chain's CDR3 is CASSESGAQNTGELFF. CDR3 in DNA: TGTGCCAGCAGTGAATCGGGGGCACAGAACACCGGGGAGCTGTTTTTT.

The gene calls are TRBV4-1 and TRBJ2-7; the match to TRBD1 covers 11 bases. With V trimmed by 3 bases and J by 2 bases, 3 bases remained unmatched. Germline V gene data show CDR1 as MGHRA and CDR2 as YSYEKL. The CDR3 totals 15 residues. The CDR3 DNA follows: TGCGCCAGCAGCCAGGGACAGGGGGATACCTACGAGCAGTACTTC. Its translation: CASSQGQGDTYEQYF.

The gene calls are TRBV9 and TRBJ2-7, with D maybe TRBD1 (5 bases). V lost 0 bases to trimming and J lost 7 bases, with 11 bases between them. Germline V gives CDR1 SGDLS, CDR2 YYNGEE. The CDR3 spans 13 residues. The CDR3 nucleotides are TGTGCCAGCAGCGTAGATGGGGCGCGGGAGCAGTACTTC. This sequence encodes CASSVDGAREQYF. Using reference TRBV9 and TRBJ2-7 for the parts outside the CDR3, the full variable domain is DSGVTQTPKHLITATGQRVTLRCSPRSGDLSVYWYQQSLDQGLQFLIQYYNGEERAKGNILERFSAQQFPDLHSELNLSSLELGDSALYFCASSVDGAREQYFGPGTRLTVT.

This clonotype was recorded a few times. The CDR3, as DNA: TGTGCCAGCAGCTTAGTACGGGCGGGGGGCATAGATACGCAGTATTTT. Amino acid sequence: CASSLVRAGGIDTQYF. The V gene is TRBV7-2, the J gene TRBJ2-3; 8 bases are shared with TRBD2. Germline CDR1 and CDR2: SGHTA and FQGNSA. CDR3 length equals 16 residues. Germline trimming cut 1 base from V and 5 bases from J; bases unmatched to any gene: 8.

The J gene is TRBJ2-7, the V gene TRBV15; D unclear. V dropped 1 base and J dropped 3 bases, with 19 bases sitting between them. This CDR3 region has 17 residues. CDR1 is LNHNV and CDR2 is YYDKDF in the germline V gene (reference sequence). CDR3 loop: CATSRGAWVLENYEQYF. DNA for the CDR3: TGTGCCACCAGCAGAGGGGCCTGGGTTCTTGAGAACTACGAGCAGTACTTC.

The V gene is TRBV9, the J gene TRBJ1-6; possibly TRBD1 for D (5 bases). The CDR3 loop spans 14 amino acids. V was clipped by 0 bases and J by 9 bases, with 10 bases between them. Per germline, CDR1 SGDLS and CDR2 YYNGEE. CDR3 bases: TGTGCCAGCAGCGTAGCCGGGGGGGGTTCACCCCTCCACTTT. Its protein product is CASSVAGGGSPLHF.

The chain's CDR3 is CATRERGDTGELFF. The CDR3 region has the DNA TGTGCCACCAGAGAGCGGGGCGACACCGGGGAGCTGTTTTTT. The chain couples TRBV24-1 to TRBJ2-2; 7 bases line up with TRBD2. Germline assignment: CDR1 KGHDR and CDR2 SFDVKD. Unmatched junction bases numbered 4, after V lost 7 bases and J lost 3 bases. The CDR3 is 14 residues long.

The DNA of the CDR3 is TGTGCCAGCAGCCAGGAGGACTACTTTACGCAGTATTTT. Its protein is CASSQEDYFTQYF. This chain connects TRBV4-2 to TRBJ2-3; a weak D match, TRBD2 (6 bases). Germline-derived CDR1 and CDR2 are LGHNA and YNFKEQ. V shed 3 bases and J shed 8 bases, with 12 bases lying between them. This CDR3 is built from 13 residues.

The table lists this clonotype with a few counts. The J gene is TRBJ2-3, the V gene TRBV29-1; the D gene is possibly TRBD1 (6 bases). The CDR3 covers 13 residues. Germline V gene sequence: CDR1 SQVTM, CDR2 ANQGSEA. V lost 4 bases, J lost 2 bases, and 10 bases lay in between. The CDR3 DNA reads TGCAGCGTTGGCCGGACAGCCACAGATACGCAGTATTTT. It is translated as CSVGRTATDTQYF.

The chain recombines TRBV4-2 with TRBJ2-7; D not certain. CDR3 length: 15 residues. The ends were cut back, 0 bases at V and 3 bases at J, with 12 bases in the middle. CDR1 and CDR2 (germline): LGHNA, YNFKEQ. CDR3 sequence: CASSQDPSLGYEQYF. Written as DNA, the CDR3 is TGTGCCAGCAGCCAAGATCCCAGCCTTGGCTACGAGCAGTACTTC.

The chain joins TRBV30 to TRBJ2-7; D remains unclear. V was pared by 1 base and J by 0 bases, with 4 bases between. This CDR3 comprises 12 residues. Germline CDR1 GTSNPN, CDR2 SVGIG (reference sequence). The CDR3 nucleotides read TGTGCCTGGAGTGGGCCCTCCTACGAGCAGTACTTC. It is translated as CAWSGPSYEQYF.

This clonotype has more than one count but fewer than ten. The chain employs TRBV7-8 and TRBJ2-3; perhaps TRBD1 as D (7 bases). The CDR3 totals 17 residues. V shed 3 bases and J shed 2 bases, with 18 bases lying between them. Germline-derived CDR1 and CDR2 are SGHVS and FQNEAQ. CDR3 residues: CASSFGGGGTYTDTQYF. CDR3 DNA: TGTGCCAGCAGCTTCGGAGGGGGCGGGACATACACAGATACGCAGTATTTT. The full variable domain, in which reference TRBV7-8 and TRBJ2-3 provide the parts outside the CDR3, is GAGVSQSPRYKVAKRGQDVALRCDPISGHVSLFWYQQALGQGPEFLTYFQNEAQLDKSGLPSDRFFAERPEGSVSTLKIQRTQQEDSAVYLCASSFGGGGTYTDTQYFGPGTRLTVL.

This clonotype has a handful of counts. The chain employs TRBV7-2 and TRBJ2-7; the D gene is possibly TRBD1 (6 bases). Between the trimmed V and J ends, which lost 3 bases and 0 bases, there was a span of 12 bases. The CDR3 is made up of 15 amino acids. Germline V gene sequence: CDR1 SGHTA, CDR2 FQGNSA. This chain's CDR3 is CASSFDRYSSYEQYF. CDR3 nucleotide sequence: TGTGCCAGCAGCTTCGACAGGTATAGCTCCTACGAGCAGTACTTC.

This clonotype was seen a few times. The V call is TRBV19, the J call TRBJ2-4; 8 bases align to TRBD2. This CDR3 region has 18 residues. Losses at the gene ends were 2 bases for V and 0 bases for J; bases not matched to a gene: 9. The germline gives CDR1 LNHDA, CDR2 SQIVND (reference sequence). CDR3 in DNA: TGTGCCAGTAGTATAAGCCAGCGGGGGCTGTTAGCCAAAAACATTCAGTACTTC. It specifies CASSISQRGLLAKNIQYF.

The chain links TRBV20-1 to TRBJ1-3; D call uncertain. Germline V gives CDR1 DFQATT, CDR2 SNEGSKA (reference sequence). This CDR3 comprises 16 residues. V was trimmed by 5 bases and J by 0 bases, leaving 17 bases between them. Written as DNA, the CDR3 is TGCAGTGCTTCGCAGGTTCCCTTCTTCTCTGGAAACACCATATATTTT. Protein product: CSASQVPFFSGNTIYF.

In this sample, this clonotype turned up once. The CDR3: CAWSVRVLAYEQYF. In nucleotides, the CDR3 is TGTGCCTGGAGTGTCAGGGTCCTTGCCTACGAGCAGTACTTC. The V gene is TRBV30, the J gene TRBJ2-7; D may be TRBD1 (5 bases). The germline gives CDR1 GTSNPN, CDR2 SVGIG (reference sequence). The CDR3 length is 14 residues. V was clipped by 0 bases and J by 2 bases, with 11 bases between them.

V usage is TRBV20-1 and J usage is TRBJ2-1; 8 bases map to TRBD1. This CDR3 has 14 amino acids. Germline CDR1 reads DFQATT; CDR2 reads SNEGSKA (reference sequence). Trimming removed 6 bases from V and 2 bases from J; junction bases left unmatched: 6. CDR3: CSAIGQGPYNEQFF. The DNA of the CDR3 is TGCAGTGCCATTGGACAGGGTCCCTACAATGAGCAGTTCTTC.

This clonotype was counted between two and nine times. The DNA of the CDR3 is TGTGCCAGCCCCCCCGGCAGCGGGGGCCTCCACCCACGCTCCTACAATGAGCAGTTCTTC. It encodes CASPPGSGGLHPRSYNEQFF. This chain joins TRBV12-3 or TRBV12-4 and TRBJ2-1, with TRBD2 identical over 8 bases. The CDR3 is 20 amino acids. The V segment lost 8 bases and the J segment 0 bases; nucleotides outside the gene matches: 21.

This chain links TRBV5-1 with TRBJ1-1; D is uncertain. Trimming cost V 4 bases and J 3 bases, with 13 bases left between them. The CDR3 length is 14 residues. CDR1 and CDR2 (germline): SGHRS, YFSETQ. The CDR3 DNA follows: TGCGCCAGCAGCGTCGGCCTCATCGACACTGAAGCTTTCTTT. It yields the protein CASSVGLIDTEAFF.

V gene TRBV29-1 combines with J gene TRBJ2-1; 11 bases align to TRBD2. Trimming at V came to 6 bases and at J to 4 bases, leaving 5 bases not matched to a gene. This CDR3 is 14 amino acids long. Germline V gene lookup returns CDR1 SQVTM and CDR2 ANQGSEA. The DNA of the CDR3 is TGCAGCGTGCCGGGACTAGCGGAGTACAATGAGCAGTTCTTC. This encodes CSVPGLAEYNEQFF.

The V gene is TRBV10-3, the J gene TRBJ2-7; D gene ambiguous. V lost 4 bases and J lost 7, with 17 bases in between. Germline V CDR1 and CDR2: ENHRY, SYGVKD. The CDR3 consists of 14 residues. The CDR3 region has the DNA TGTGCCATCAGTGTCCGATACTTGGAAGGGGAGCAGTACTTC. Translation gives CAISVRYLEGEQYF.

The table lists this clonotype with a few counts. This rearrangement joins TRBV20-1 to TRBJ2-7; the D gene is possibly TRBD2 (5 bases). V dropped 6 bases and J dropped 2 bases, with 11 bases sitting between them. The CDR3 length is 12 residues. Germline V lookup: CDR1 DFQATT, CDR2 SNEGSKA (reference sequence). CDR3 nucleotide sequence: TGCAGTGCGAAAGGGAGTGCCTACGAGCAGTACTTC. Protein: CSAKGSAYEQYF.

The chain is built from TRBV20-1 and TRBJ2-7; D is tentatively TRBD1 or TRBD2 (6 bases each). The CDR3 runs 12 residues. The V gene's germline CDR1 is DFQATT and CDR2 SNEGSKA (reference sequence). Trimming took off 6 bases at V and 3 bases at J, with 12 bases between the two ends. CDR3: CSAVGGLYEQYF. The DNA for the CDR3 is TGCAGTGCGGTGGGGGGCCTCTACGAGCAGTACTTC.

V usage is TRBV4-2 and J usage is TRBJ1-6; D is perhaps TRBD1 (6 bases). V was trimmed by 2 bases and J by 5 bases, leaving 28 bases between them. The CDR3 consists of 21 residues. Germline values: CDR1 LGHNA, CDR2 YNFKEQ. The CDR3 DNA follows: TGTGCCAGCAGCCAATACCGACCCGGGACATTGGGTCGGATGGATAATTCACCCCTCCACTTT. It is translated as CASSQYRPGTLGRMDNSPLHF.